The 25 T cell receptor beta chains in this list originate from one sample, sequenced in a study of T cells in Graves' hyperthyroidism and ophthalmopathy. Amplified TCR beta CDR3 regions came from RNA transcripts. When the TCR CDR3 underwent first-round RT-PCR, the HTBI primer set was used. Each CDR3 protein gets one entry after TCRdb re-called the multiplex PCR reads with MiXCR. The sample shows fewer than 500,000 distinct CDR3 sequences, 13% of them seen only once. Sequenced input: blood. The receptors here all came from a man aged 25 to 40 with Graves' hyperthyroidism that later progressed to Graves' ophthalmopathy.

This clonotype was seen only a few times. The chain recombines TRBV19 with TRBJ1-2, with 11 bases lining up with TRBD1. From germline, CDR1 is LNHDA and CDR2 SQIVND (reference sequence). The trim removed 3 bases at V and 4 bases at J, leaving 1 base unmatched. The CDR3 length is 14 residues. The CDR3 reads CASSMGTGGYGYTF. The DNA for the CDR3 is TGTGCCAGTAGTATGGGGACAGGGGGCTATGGCTACACCTTC.

This clonotype was seen a handful of times. This rearrangement joins TRBV19 to TRBJ2-3, with TRBD2 matching over 9 bases. Per germline, CDR1 LNHDA and CDR2 SQIVND (reference sequence). This CDR3 is built from 14 residues. The ends lost 4 bases at V and 5 bases at J; junction bases unmatched: 4. The CDR3, as DNA: TGTGCCAGTAGTAAGGGACTAGCAGGAGATACGCAGTATTTT. This codes for CASSKGLAGDTQYF.

This clonotype was seen a few times. This chain connects TRBV25-1 to TRBJ2-7; TRBD2 aligns across 10 bases. Germline V gives CDR1 MGHDK, CDR2 SYGVNS. This CDR3 has 17 residues. J lost 0 bases, V lost 3 bases, and 8 bases had no gene match. The chain's CDR3 is CASSESGLAASSYEQYF. CDR3 bases: TGTGCCAGCAGTGAGAGCGGACTAGCGGCGAGCTCCTACGAGCAGTACTTC.

V usage is TRBV9 and J usage is TRBJ2-6; TRBD2 aligns across 7 bases. The V gene end was trimmed by 4 bases and the J gene end by 0 bases; junction bases not matched to a gene: 4. This CDR3 is 16 amino acids long. The germline V gene encodes CDR1 SGDLS and CDR2 YYNGEE. Here the CDR3 reads CASSLPGGSGANVLTF. Written as DNA, the CDR3 is TGTGCCAGCAGCTTACCGGGGGGCTCTGGGGCCAACGTCCTGACTTTC.

This clonotype was seen repeatedly, ten times or more. As DNA, the CDR3 is TGTGCCAGCAGTCCGGGGCGGGGGGGCCGCGATGAGCAGTTCTTC. The encoded protein is CASSPGRGGRDEQFF. The chain has TRBV27 and TRBJ2-1, with TRBD2 matching over 9 bases. Looked up from germline, CDR1 is MNHEY and CDR2 is SMNVEV (reference sequence). The length of the CDR3 is 15 residues. The V segment lost 5 bases and the J segment 8 bases; nucleotides outside the gene matches: 10.

This clonotype was observed a few times. The gene calls are TRBV29-1 and TRBJ2-2; D not resolved. CDR1 and CDR2 from the germline V gene are SQVTM and ANQGSEA. The V end was cut by 7 bases, the J end by 4 bases, with 7 bases between. CDR3 length: 11 residues. The chain's CDR3 is CSADRTGELFF. Here the CDR3 DNA reads TGCAGCGCGGATCGCACCGGGGAGCTGTTTTTT.

This clonotype was observed a few times. The CDR3 sequence: CASSLEAGGHNEQFF. CDR3 bases: TGTGCCAGCAGCTTGGAAGCGGGGGGCCACAATGAGCAGTTCTTC. J is TRBJ2-1 and V is TRBV5-4; 9 bases are a match to TRBD2. CDR1 is SGHNT and CDR2 is YYREEE in the germline V gene (reference sequence). The CDR3 covers 15 residues. V gave up 0 bases and J gave up 5 bases; unmatched junction bases: 3.

This clonotype was picked up a small number of times. The V call is TRBV14, the J call TRBJ1-2; D possibly corresponds to TRBD1 (5 bases). The germline V and J ends were trimmed by 1 base and 3 bases, with 15 bases remaining between them. Germline CDR1 reads SGHDN; CDR2 reads FVKESK. The CDR3 is made up of 16 amino acids. CDR3 coding DNA: TGTGCCAGCAGCCAAGTGGGGCACTGGGGTGACTATGGCTACACCTTC. Encoded protein: CASSQVGHWGDYGYTF.

This clonotype was counted at least ten times. The chain carries TRBV3-1 and TRBJ2-7; D possibly corresponds to TRBD1 (6 bases). The CDR3 length is 13 residues. Germline lookup yields CDR1 LGHDT and CDR2 YNNKEL (reference sequence). The ends were cut back, 7 bases at V and 0 bases at J, with 10 bases in the middle. For the CDR3, the DNA is TGTGCCAGCACCAAACAGGGCTCCTACGAGCAGTACTTC. It yields the protein CASTKQGSYEQYF.

This clonotype occurred many times. The rearrangement uses TRBV3-1 and TRBJ2-1; D is unresolved. Germline-derived CDR1 and CDR2 are LGHDT and YNNKEL (reference sequence). V gave up 0 bases and J gave up 10 bases, with 19 bases separating them. This CDR3 contains 16 residues. CDR3 nucleotides: TGTGCCAGCAGCCAAGAGAATTGGGCCCTCAGGTTAGAGCAGTTCTTC. This gives the protein CASSQENWALRLEQFF.

This clonotype was detected a few times. The chain combines TRBV6-1 with TRBJ2-7, with D unclear. This CDR3 has 14 residues. Germline V gene data show CDR1 as MNHNS and CDR2 as SASEGT. Trimming took off 5 bases at V and 5 bases at J, with 16 bases between the two ends. The CDR3 coding sequence is TGTGCCAGCAGTTCGGGCCCCCAGACCAACGAGCAGTACTTC. Translated, it gives CASSSGPQTNEQYF.

The rearrangement uses TRBV19 and TRBJ1-5, with D possibly TRBD1 on 5 matching bases. Germline V gene sequence: CDR1 LNHDA, CDR2 SQIVND (reference sequence). The germline V and J ends were trimmed by 3 bases and 0 bases, with 15 bases remaining between them. The CDR3 sequence is 17 residues long. As DNA, the CDR3 is TGTGCCAGTAGTATGATCTTGGGGGGAAATAGCAATCAGCCCCAGCATTTT. This translates into CASSMILGGNSNQPQHF.

A few counts support this clonotype. As DNA, the CDR3 is TGTGCCAGCAGCTCACAGGGCAGAGCTAATGAAAAACTGTTTTTT. This encodes CASSSQGRANEKLFF. This chain joins TRBV7-9 and TRBJ1-4; D may be TRBD1 (6 bases). This CDR3 is 15 amino acids long. V gave up 4 bases and J gave up 3 bases, with 12 bases separating them. Germline CDR1 reads SEHNR; CDR2 reads FQNEAQ (reference sequence).

About this clonotype itself: One junction end disagrees with the germline gene, perhaps due to a read error. CDR3 bases: TGTGCCACCAGTGAATCCAGGGCCTCCTACAATGAGCAGTCCTTC. Amino acids: CATSESRASYNEQSF. This chain links TRBV24-1 with TRBJ2-1, with a possible D match to TRBD1 (5 bases). CDR1 is KGHDR and CDR2 is SFDVKD in the germline V gene. The CDR3 contains 15 residues.

The V gene is TRBV6-1, the J gene TRBJ2-3; the match to TRBD2 covers 11 bases. Germline V gene sequence: CDR1 MNHNS, CDR2 SASEGT. V lost 6 bases and J lost 0; bases outside the gene matches: 5. The CDR3 runs to 16 residues. The CDR3 coding sequence is TGTGCCAGCAGGGCCGGGACTAGCGGAAGCACAGATACGCAGTATTTT. This codes for CASRAGTSGSTDTQYF.

This clonotype was counted at least ten times. This chain joins TRBV19 and TRBJ2-2, with 10 nucleotides matching TRBD1. This CDR3 spans 16 amino acids. V was pared by 4 bases and J by 6 bases, with 8 bases of the junction left unmatched. Germline V CDR1 and CDR2: LNHDA, SQIVND (reference sequence). Here the CDR3 reads CASSTSGTGVSGELFF. The CDR3, as DNA: TGTGCCAGTAGTACCTCCGGGACAGGGGTCTCCGGGGAGCTGTTTTTT.

This clonotype was observed a handful of times. V and J are TRBV29-1 and TRBJ2-7; D gene uncertain. The CDR3 spans 13 residues. V was cut by 1 base and J by 5 bases, with 12 bases left in between. Germline V gene lookup returns CDR1 SQVTM and CDR2 ANQGSEA. Here the CDR3 reads CSVEGKKPNEQYF. The DNA of the CDR3 is TGCAGCGTTGAAGGGAAGAAGCCCAACGAGCAGTACTTC.

This clonotype was detected a few times. The chain combines TRBV20-1 with TRBJ2-1; no definite D call. V was trimmed by 6 bases and J by 3 bases, leaving 15 bases between them. The CDR3 is 14 residues long. Germline V lookup: CDR1 DFQATT, CDR2 SNEGSKA (reference sequence). This CDR3 reads CSATTRTHYNEQFF. In DNA, the CDR3 is TGCAGTGCCACAACGAGGACCCACTACAATGAGCAGTTCTTC.

Ten or more counts support this clonotype. V and J are TRBV5-1 and TRBJ2-2; tentative D call: TRBD1 (5 bases). This CDR3 comprises 15 residues. V gave up 4 bases and J gave up 2 bases, with 12 bases separating them. Per the germline V gene, CDR1 is SGHRS and CDR2 is YFSETQ. In nucleotides, the CDR3 is TGCGCCAGCAGCCCCTCGACAGTTAACACCGGGGAGCTGTTTTTT. This codes for CASSPSTVNTGELFF.

The chain carries TRBV6-1 and TRBJ1-3; D may be TRBD1 (6 bases). This CDR3 has 15 residues. Germline CDR1 reads MNHNS; CDR2 reads SASEGT. The ends were cut back, 4 bases at V and 2 bases at J, with 12 bases in the middle. The CDR3 DNA reads as TGTGCCAGCAGTGCCTTACAGGGAACTGGAAACACCATATATTTT. Its protein is CASSALQGTGNTIYF.

Points on this clonotype: A much larger clone lies one base from this, so it may be a read error. Given the absence of the conserved phenylalanine or tryptophan at the CDR3 end, a read error is likely. The rearrangement joins TRBV11-3 to TRBJ1-1, with a possible D match to TRBD1 (6 bases). V was shortened by 2 bases and J by 0 bases, with 7 bases between the two germline ends. The CDR3 extends over 14 amino acids. CDR1 SGHNT and CDR2 YENEEA come from the germline V gene. In nucleotides, the CDR3 is TGTGCCAGCAGCTTACAGGGGCTGAACACTGAAGCTTTCCTT. Residues: CASSLQGLNTEAFL.

This clonotype was seen ten or more times. The chain employs TRBV29-1 and TRBJ2-5; the match to TRBD2 covers 11 bases. This CDR3 has 15 residues. The J segment lost 5 bases and the V segment lost 3 bases, leaving 8 bases of the junction unmatched. The germline gives CDR1 SQVTM, CDR2 ANQGSEA. CDR3 in amino acids: CSVELAGGLRETQYF. In DNA form, the CDR3 reads TGCAGCGTTGAGCTAGCGGGGGGACTCCGGGAGACCCAGTACTTC.

This clonotype was picked up many times. The chain uses TRBV6-1 and TRBJ1-5; 10 bases are shared with TRBD1. The J segment lost 2 bases and the V segment lost 6 bases, leaving 10 bases of the junction unmatched. The CDR3 is 17 amino acids. Per the germline V gene, CDR1 is MNHNS and CDR2 is SASEGT. CDR3 region: CASSPFPGTGGNQPQHF. In nucleotides, the CDR3 is TGTGCCAGCAGCCCCTTCCCCGGGACAGGGGGCAATCAGCCCCAGCATTTT.

This clonotype was seen at least ten times. The rearrangement joins TRBV2 to TRBJ1-4; TRBD1 is a possible D gene (5 bases). The CDR3 is 14 residues long. Trimming removed 4 bases from V and 7 bases from J, with 13 bases in between. Germline CDR1 SNHLY, CDR2 FYNNEI. The CDR3 bases are TGTGCCAGCAGTGGAAGGGACGGGGGTGAAAAACTGTTTTTT. Translated: CASSGRDGGEKLFF.

V usage is TRBV7-3 and J usage is TRBJ1-1; TRBD1 is a possible D gene (5 bases). The V gene lost 2 bases and the J gene lost 0 bases, with 13 bases spanning the gap. The CDR3 contains 16 residues. Germline V gene sequence: CDR1 SGHTA, CDR2 FQGTGA. CDR3 DNA sequence: TGTGCCAGCAGCTTAGGGGGGGGTAGGGTGAACACTGAAGCTTTCTTT. It codes for CASSLGGGRVNTEAFF.